This TCR beta chain was recorded in a study of Graves' ophthalmopathy and Graves' hyperthyroidism. Study-level background: Untreated patients at initial diagnosis provided peripheral blood.

This CDR3 comprises 12 residues. Germline loops: CDR1 GTSNPN, CDR2 SVGIG (reference sequence). The V end was cut by 8 bases, the J end by 10 bases, with 15 bases between. This clonotype has ten or more counts. RNA transcripts were the source from which TCR beta CDR3 regions were amplified. Amplification began with first-round RT-PCR using HTBI primers, then second-round multiplex PCR was performed. TCRdb reanalysed the multiplex PCR reads using MiXCR and keeps one entry per CDR3 protein. The table lists about 400,000 distinct CDR3 sequences, 21% of them singletons, with roughly 3% in the top ten. The clonotype originates from a woman under 30 with stable Graves' hyperthyroidism. V usage is TRBV30 and J usage is TRBJ1-6; D perhaps matches TRBD1 (5 bases). The sample comprised peripheral blood. CDR3 sequence (DNA): TGTGCCCATGGTCAGGGAAGGTCACCCCTCCACTTT. It codes for CAHGQGRSPLHF.